A single sample is the source of the 9 T cell receptor beta chains below, sequenced in a study of Ad26.COV2.S vaccination and SARS-CoV-2 variants. Using immunoSEQ multiplex PCR, the repertoire was profiled, and TCRdb retains in-frame clones only, with some absent. The data contain about 440,000 clones, roughly 88% of them singletons. Treatment here: some 20 received Ad26.COV2.S at low or high dose, single or two shots; several received placebo; per-sample allocation not given. The investigators took samples on day 63 after the first vaccine or placebo injection. The source was peripheral blood, collected in a trial of Ad26.COV2.S vaccine versus placebo. These receptors all stem from a person between 18 and 65 years old who received the Ad26.COV2.S COVID-19 vaccine or a placebo.

This clone appeared a single time. The chain is built from TRBV5-1 and TRBJ2-5; D unresolved. Trimming removed 2 bases at V and 0 bases at J, with 11 bases between. CDR1 and CDR2 from the germline V gene are SGHRS and YFSETQ. The CDR3 is 15 residues long. In nucleotides, the CDR3 is TGCGCCAGCAGCTTATTGGGCCCGTACCAAGAGACCCAGTACTTC. This translates into CASSLLGPYQETQYF.

J is TRBJ2-7 and V is TRBV29-1; D possibly uses TRBD1 or TRBD2 (5 bases each). The CDR3 length is 14 residues. The V and J ends lost 5 bases and 0 bases respectively, with 14 bases between them. CDR1 is SQVTM, CDR2 ANQGSEA, per germline. The CDR3 sequence is CSVTGTGTSYEQYF. Here the CDR3 DNA reads TGCAGCGTTACCGGGACGGGGACCTCCTACGAGCAGTACTTC.

Remarks on this clone: Distinct nucleotide sequences in the sample also encode this CDR3. The genes are TRBV28 and TRBJ2-3; D is undetermined. Between the trimmed V and J ends, which lost 5 bases and 2 bases, there was a span of 5 bases. The germline V gene has CDR1 MDHEN and CDR2 SYDVKM. The CDR3 runs 12 residues. The CDR3 DNA follows: TGTGCCAGCAGTACCGACACAGATACGCAGTATTTT. Translated, it gives CASSTDTDTQYF. Looking up the rest from reference TRBV28 and TRBJ2-3 gives the full variable domain: DVKVTQSSRYLVKRTGEKVFLECVQDMDHENMFWYRQDPGLGLRLIYFSYDVKMKEKGDIPEGYSVSREKKERFSLILESASTNQTSMYLCASSTDTDTQYFGPGTRLTVL.

On this clone: Other DNA sequences within the sample encode an identical CDR3. This chain connects TRBV20-1 to TRBJ2-5; D not certain. Trimming took 3 bases from V and 2 from J, leaving 4 bases between them. The CDR3 has 11 residues. Per the germline V gene, CDR1 is DFQATT and CDR2 is SNEGSKA (reference sequence). The CDR3 bases are TGCAGTGCTAGGATTCAAGAGACCCAGTACTTC. Protein sequence: CSARIQETQYF.

This chain connects TRBV6-2 or TRBV6-3 to TRBJ2-7; 11 bases align to TRBD1. Germline CDR1 is MNHEY and CDR2 is SVGEGT. The CDR3 has 15 residues. The trim removed 6 bases at V and 3 bases at J, leaving 7 bases unmatched. The DNA of the CDR3 is TGTGCCAGCAGCTCGCCTGGGACAGGGGGCTACGAGCAGTACTTC. Translating it yields CASSSPGTGGYEQYF.

V gene TRBV30 combines with J gene TRBJ2-2; no clear D. The CDR3 loop spans 16 amino acids. Trimming took 1 base from V and 0 from J, leaving 12 bases between them. The V gene's germline CDR1 is GTSNPN and CDR2 SVGIG (reference sequence). The CDR3 region is CAWSGGSPPNTGELFF. Written as DNA, the CDR3 is TGTGCCTGGAGTGGAGGAAGCCCCCCGAACACCGGGGAGCTGTTTTTT.

This clone was picked up one time. The CDR3 reads CASSRLAGEGGELFF. The CDR3 DNA follows: TGTGCCAGCAGCCGACTAGCGGGAGAAGGCGGGGAGCTGTTTTTT. V is TRBV3-1 (or the pseudogene TRBV3-2) and J is TRBJ2-2; TRBD2 matches 12 bases. The CDR3 length is 15 residues. Germline V lookup: CDR1 LGHDT, CDR2 YNNKEL (reference sequence). The junction had 4 bases not matched to a gene; V was cut back by 4 bases and J by 7 bases.

V is TRBV7-8 and J is TRBJ2-1, with TRBD1 matching over 7 bases. With 1 base clipped from V and 5 bases from J, the junction kept 5 bases outside the gene matches. The CDR3 is 15 amino acids. The germline V gene encodes CDR1 SGHVS and CDR2 FQNEAQ. This CDR3 is CASSLGRGQNNEQFF. The CDR3, as DNA: TGTGCCAGCAGCTTAGGCCGGGGACAGAACAATGAGCAGTTCTTC.

The rearrangement uses TRBV3-1 (or the pseudogene TRBV3-2) and TRBJ1-6, with 8 bases that match TRBD1. Trimming removed 5 bases from V and 9 bases from J; junction bases left unmatched: 12. This CDR3 spans 16 amino acids. CDR1 and CDR2 (germline): LGHDT, YNNKEL (reference sequence). CDR3 protein: CASSSGGQAKASPLHF. CDR3 nucleotide sequence: TGTGCCAGCAGCTCGGGGGGACAGGCAAAGGCTTCACCCCTCCACTTT.